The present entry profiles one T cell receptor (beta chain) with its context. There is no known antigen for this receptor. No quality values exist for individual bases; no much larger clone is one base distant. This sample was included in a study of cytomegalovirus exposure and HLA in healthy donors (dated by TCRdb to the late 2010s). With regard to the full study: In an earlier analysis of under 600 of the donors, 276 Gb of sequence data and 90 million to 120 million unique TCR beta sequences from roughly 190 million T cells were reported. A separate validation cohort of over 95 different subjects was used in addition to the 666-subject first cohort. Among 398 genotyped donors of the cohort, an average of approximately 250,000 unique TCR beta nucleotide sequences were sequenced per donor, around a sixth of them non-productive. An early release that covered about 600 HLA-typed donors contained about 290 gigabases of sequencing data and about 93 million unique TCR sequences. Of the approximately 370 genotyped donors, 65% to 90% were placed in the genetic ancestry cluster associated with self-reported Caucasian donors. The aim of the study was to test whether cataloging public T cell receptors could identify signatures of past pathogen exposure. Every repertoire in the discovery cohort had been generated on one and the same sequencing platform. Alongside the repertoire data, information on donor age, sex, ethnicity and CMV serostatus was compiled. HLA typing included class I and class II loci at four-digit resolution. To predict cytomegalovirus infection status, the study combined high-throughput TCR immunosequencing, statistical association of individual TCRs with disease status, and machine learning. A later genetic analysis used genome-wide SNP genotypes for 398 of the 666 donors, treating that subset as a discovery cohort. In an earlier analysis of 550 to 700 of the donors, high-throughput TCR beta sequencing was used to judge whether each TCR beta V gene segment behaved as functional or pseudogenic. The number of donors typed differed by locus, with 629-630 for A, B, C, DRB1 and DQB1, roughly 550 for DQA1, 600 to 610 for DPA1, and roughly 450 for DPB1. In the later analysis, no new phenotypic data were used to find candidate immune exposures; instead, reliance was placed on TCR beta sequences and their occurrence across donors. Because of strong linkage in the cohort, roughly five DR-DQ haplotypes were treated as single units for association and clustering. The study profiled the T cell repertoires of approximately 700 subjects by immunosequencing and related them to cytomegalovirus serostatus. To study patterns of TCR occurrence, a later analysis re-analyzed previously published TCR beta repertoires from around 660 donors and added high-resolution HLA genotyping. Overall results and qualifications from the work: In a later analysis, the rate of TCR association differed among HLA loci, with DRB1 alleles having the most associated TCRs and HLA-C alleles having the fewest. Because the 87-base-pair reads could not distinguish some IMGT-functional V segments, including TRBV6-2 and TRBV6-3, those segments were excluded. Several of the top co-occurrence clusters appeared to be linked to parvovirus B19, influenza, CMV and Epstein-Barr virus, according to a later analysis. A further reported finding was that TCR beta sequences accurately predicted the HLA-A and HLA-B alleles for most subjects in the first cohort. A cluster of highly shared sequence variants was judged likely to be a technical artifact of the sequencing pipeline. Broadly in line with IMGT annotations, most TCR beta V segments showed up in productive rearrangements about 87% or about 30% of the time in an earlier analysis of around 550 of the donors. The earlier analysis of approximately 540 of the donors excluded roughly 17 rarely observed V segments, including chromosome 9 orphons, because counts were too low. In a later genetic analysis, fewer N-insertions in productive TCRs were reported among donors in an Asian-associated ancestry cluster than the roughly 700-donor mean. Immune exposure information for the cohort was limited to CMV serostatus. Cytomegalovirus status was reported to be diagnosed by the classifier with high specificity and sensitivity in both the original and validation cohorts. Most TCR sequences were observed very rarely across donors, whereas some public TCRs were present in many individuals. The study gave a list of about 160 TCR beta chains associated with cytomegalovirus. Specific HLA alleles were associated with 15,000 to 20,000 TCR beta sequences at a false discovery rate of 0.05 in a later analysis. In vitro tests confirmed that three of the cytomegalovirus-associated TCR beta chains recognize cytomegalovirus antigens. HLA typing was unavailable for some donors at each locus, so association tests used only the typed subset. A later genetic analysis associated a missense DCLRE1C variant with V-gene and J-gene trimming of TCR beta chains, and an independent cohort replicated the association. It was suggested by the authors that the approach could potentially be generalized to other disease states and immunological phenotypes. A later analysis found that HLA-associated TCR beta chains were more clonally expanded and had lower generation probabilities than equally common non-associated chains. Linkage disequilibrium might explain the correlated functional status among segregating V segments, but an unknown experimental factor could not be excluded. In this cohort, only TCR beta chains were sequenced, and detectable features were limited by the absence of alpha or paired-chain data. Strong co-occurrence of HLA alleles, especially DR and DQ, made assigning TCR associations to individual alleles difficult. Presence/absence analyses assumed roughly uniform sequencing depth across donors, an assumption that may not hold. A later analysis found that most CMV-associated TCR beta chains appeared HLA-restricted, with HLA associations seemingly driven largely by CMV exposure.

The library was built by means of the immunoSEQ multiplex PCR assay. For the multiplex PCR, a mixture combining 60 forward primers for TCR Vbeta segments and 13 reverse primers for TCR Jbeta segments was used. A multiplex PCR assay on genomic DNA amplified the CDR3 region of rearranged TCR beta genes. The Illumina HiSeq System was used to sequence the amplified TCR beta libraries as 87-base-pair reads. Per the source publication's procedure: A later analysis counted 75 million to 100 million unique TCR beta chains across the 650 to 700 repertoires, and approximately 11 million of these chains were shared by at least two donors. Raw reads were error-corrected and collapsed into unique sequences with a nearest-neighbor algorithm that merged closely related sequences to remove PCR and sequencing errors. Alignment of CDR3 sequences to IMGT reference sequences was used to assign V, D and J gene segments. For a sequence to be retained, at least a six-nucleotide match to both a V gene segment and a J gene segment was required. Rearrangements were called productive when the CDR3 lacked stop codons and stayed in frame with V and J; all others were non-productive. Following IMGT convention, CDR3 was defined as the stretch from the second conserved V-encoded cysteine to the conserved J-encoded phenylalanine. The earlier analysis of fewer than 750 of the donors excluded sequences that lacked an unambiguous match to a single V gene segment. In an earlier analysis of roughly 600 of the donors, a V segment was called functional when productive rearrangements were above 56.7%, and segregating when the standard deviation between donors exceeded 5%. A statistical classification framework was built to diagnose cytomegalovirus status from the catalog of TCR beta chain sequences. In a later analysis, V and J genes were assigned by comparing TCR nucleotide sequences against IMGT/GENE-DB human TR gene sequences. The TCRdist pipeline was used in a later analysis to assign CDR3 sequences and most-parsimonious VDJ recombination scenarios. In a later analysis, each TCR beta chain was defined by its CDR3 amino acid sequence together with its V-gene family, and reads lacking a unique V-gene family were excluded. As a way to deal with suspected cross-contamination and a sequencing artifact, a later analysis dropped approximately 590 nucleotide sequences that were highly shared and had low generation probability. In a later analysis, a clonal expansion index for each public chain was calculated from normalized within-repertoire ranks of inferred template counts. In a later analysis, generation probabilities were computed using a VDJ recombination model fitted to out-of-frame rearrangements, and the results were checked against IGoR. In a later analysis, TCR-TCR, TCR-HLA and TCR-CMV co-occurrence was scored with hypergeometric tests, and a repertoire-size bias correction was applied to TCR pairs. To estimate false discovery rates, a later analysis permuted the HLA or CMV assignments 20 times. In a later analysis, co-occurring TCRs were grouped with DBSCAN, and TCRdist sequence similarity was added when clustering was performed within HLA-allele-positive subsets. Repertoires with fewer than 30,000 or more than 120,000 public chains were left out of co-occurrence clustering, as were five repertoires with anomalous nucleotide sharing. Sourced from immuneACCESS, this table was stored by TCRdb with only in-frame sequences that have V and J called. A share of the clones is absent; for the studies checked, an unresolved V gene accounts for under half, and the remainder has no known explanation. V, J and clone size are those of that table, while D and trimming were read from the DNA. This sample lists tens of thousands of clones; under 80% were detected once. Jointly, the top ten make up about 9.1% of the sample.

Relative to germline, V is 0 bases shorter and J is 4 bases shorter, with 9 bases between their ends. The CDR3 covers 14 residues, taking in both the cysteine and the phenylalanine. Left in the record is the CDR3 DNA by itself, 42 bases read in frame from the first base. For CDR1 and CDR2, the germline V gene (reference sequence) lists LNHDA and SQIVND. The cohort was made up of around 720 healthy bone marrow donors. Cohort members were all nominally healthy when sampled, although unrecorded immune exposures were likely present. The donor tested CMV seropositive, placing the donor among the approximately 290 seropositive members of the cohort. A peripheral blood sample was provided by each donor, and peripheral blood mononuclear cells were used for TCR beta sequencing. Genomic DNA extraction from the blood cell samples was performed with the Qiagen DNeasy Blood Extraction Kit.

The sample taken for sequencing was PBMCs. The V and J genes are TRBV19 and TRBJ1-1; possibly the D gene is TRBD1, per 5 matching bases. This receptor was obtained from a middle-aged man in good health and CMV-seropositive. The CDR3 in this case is CASSIDPRVTEAFF. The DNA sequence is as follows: TGTGCCAGTAGTATAGATCCCAGGGTCACTGAAGCTTTCTTT.